This TCR beta chain is from a study of cytomegalovirus exposure and HLA in healthy donors (TCRdb year 2017). A note on the overall study: In an earlier analysis of fewer than 750 of the donors, about 270 Gb of sequence data and 100 million or so unique TCR beta sequences from roughly 200 million T cells were reported. A separate validation cohort of roughly 130 different subjects was used in addition to the roughly 670-subject first cohort. Of the 300 to 450 genotyped donors, 81% were placed in the genetic ancestry cluster associated with self-reported Caucasian donors. A later analysis re-analyzed previously published TCR beta repertoires from roughly 630 donors and added high-resolution HLA genotyping to study TCR occurrence patterns. Every repertoire in the discovery cohort had been generated on one and the same sequencing platform. The number of donors typed differed by locus, with about 629-640 for A, B, C, DRB1 and DQB1, roughly 550 for DQA1, nearly 610 for DPA1, and 450 to 480 for DPB1. The study used immunosequencing to profile the T cell repertoires of around 600 subjects and linked those repertoires to cytomegalovirus serostatus. HLA typing covered class I and class II loci at four-digit resolution. Across around 400 genotyped donors of the cohort, an average of roughly 230,000 unique TCR beta nucleotide sequences per donor were sequenced, and 15% to 20% of those sequences were non-productive. The aim of the study was to test whether cataloging public T cell receptors could identify signatures of past pathogen exposure. Genome-wide SNP genotypes for about 65% of the roughly 700 donors were used in a later genetic analysis, which treated that subset as a discovery cohort. About 300 gigabases of sequencing data and 80 million or so unique TCR sequences were included in an early release covering roughly 600 HLA-typed donors. In an earlier analysis of 550 to 700 of the donors, high-throughput TCR beta sequencing was used to judge whether each TCR beta V gene segment behaved as functional or pseudogenic. Donor age, sex, ethnicity and CMV serostatus were compiled together with the repertoire data. A handful of DR-DQ haplotypes were handled as single units for association and clustering because linkage in the cohort was strong. To predict cytomegalovirus infection status, the study brought together high-throughput TCR immunosequencing, statistical association of individual TCRs with disease status, and machine learning. Rather than using new phenotypic data, the later analysis identified candidate immune exposures from TCR beta sequences and from how often those sequences occurred across donors. Study-level results and caveats: Compared with the approximately 670-donor mean, donors in an Asian-associated ancestry cluster had fewer N-insertions in productive TCRs, according to a later genetic analysis. Linkage disequilibrium might explain the correlated functional status among segregating V segments, but an unknown experimental factor could not be ruled out. Sequencing depth was assumed to be roughly uniform across donors in the presence/absence analyses, though that assumption may not hold. In a later analysis, HLA-associated TCR beta chains were found to be more clonally expanded and to have lower generation probabilities than equally common non-associated chains. The cohort was sequenced for TCR beta chains only, and without alpha or paired-chain data the features that could be detected were limited. Several of the top co-occurrence clusters appeared to be linked to parvovirus B19, influenza, CMV and Epstein-Barr virus, according to a later analysis. A cluster of highly shared sequence variants was judged likely to represent a technical artifact of the sequencing pipeline. V-gene and J-gene trimming of TCR beta chains was associated with a missense DCLRE1C variant in a later genetic analysis, and the association was replicated in an independent cohort. Immune exposure information for the cohort was limited to CMV serostatus. Cytomegalovirus status was reported to be diagnosed by the classifier with high specificity and sensitivity in both the original and validation cohorts. Assigning TCR associations to individual alleles was difficult when HLA alleles, especially DR and DQ, strongly co-occurred. A later analysis associated 15,000 to 20,000 TCR beta sequences with specific HLA alleles at a false discovery rate of 0.05. Because counts were too low, under 20 rarely observed V segments, including chromosome 9 orphons, were left out of the earlier analysis of a few hundred of the donors. In an earlier analysis of under 600 of the donors, most TCR beta V segments were observed in productive rearrangements about 87% or about 30% of the time, broadly matching IMGT annotations. A later analysis found that most CMV-associated TCR beta chains appeared HLA-restricted, with HLA associations seemingly driven largely by CMV exposure. In a later analysis, the rate of TCR association differed among HLA loci, with DRB1 alleles having the most associated TCRs and HLA-C alleles having the fewest. Because HLA typing was unavailable for some donors at each locus, only the typed subset was used in association tests. Most TCR sequences were observed very rarely across donors, whereas some public TCRs were present in many individuals. Some IMGT-functional V segments, including TRBV6-2 and TRBV6-3, could not be told apart with the 87-base-pair reads, so those segments were excluded. The authors suggested that the approach could potentially be generalized to other disease states and immunological phenotypes. The study listed 164 TCR beta chains as associated with cytomegalovirus. A few of the identified cytomegalovirus-associated TCR beta chains were confirmed in vitro to be specific for cytomegalovirus antigens. A further reported finding was that TCR beta sequences accurately predicted the HLA-A and HLA-B alleles for most subjects in the first cohort.

Comments on this clone: Which antigen it targets is not known. The input lacks base qualities; no much larger clone sits a single base away.

For CDR1 and CDR2, the germline V gene lists MDHEN and SYDVKM. V lost 3 bases and J lost 6 bases; the stretch between them is 15 bases long. The CDR3 numbers 16 residues from cysteine through phenylalanine. Kept here is only the CDR3 DNA, which spans 48 bases and is read in frame from base 1. The cohort consisted of 666 healthy bone marrow donors. At the time of sampling, every cohort member was nominally healthy, though immune exposures that went unrecorded were likely present. The donor was CMV seropositive and was included in the group of 250 to 300 seropositive cohort members. Each donor provided a peripheral blood sample, and peripheral blood mononuclear cells were used for TCR beta sequencing. The Qiagen DNeasy Blood Extraction Kit was used to extract genomic DNA from the blood cell samples. The library came from the immunoSEQ multiplex PCR assay. For the multiplex PCR, a mixture combining 60 forward primers for TCR Vbeta segments and 13 reverse primers for TCR Jbeta segments was used. A multiplex PCR assay on genomic DNA amplified the CDR3 region of rearranged TCR beta genes. The amplified TCR beta libraries were sequenced on the Illumina HiSeq System as 87-base-pair reads. The original pipeline was this. Across the 666 repertoires, a later analysis counted some 81 million unique TCR beta chains, around 11 million of which were shared by at least two donors. A nearest-neighbor algorithm error-corrected the raw reads and collapsed the reads into unique sequences, merging closely related sequences to remove PCR and sequencing errors. V, D and J gene segments were assigned by aligning CDR3 sequences to IMGT reference sequences. For a sequence to be retained, a match of at least six nucleotides to both a V gene segment and a J gene segment was required. A rearrangement was called productive if the CDR3 had no stop codons and remained in frame with V and J, and every other rearrangement was called non-productive. Following IMGT convention, CDR3 was defined as the stretch from the second conserved V-encoded cysteine to the conserved J-encoded phenylalanine. The earlier analysis of some 600 of the donors excluded sequences that lacked an unambiguous match to a single V gene segment. An earlier analysis of several hundred of the donors called V segments functional above 56.7% productive rearrangements and segregating when the between-donor standard deviation exceeded 5%. A statistical classification framework was developed to diagnose cytomegalovirus status using the catalog of TCR beta chain sequences. In a later analysis, TCR nucleotide sequences were compared against IMGT/GENE-DB human TR gene sequences so that V and J genes could be assigned. A later analysis assigned CDR3 sequences and most-parsimonious VDJ recombination scenarios with the TCRdist pipeline. In a later analysis, each TCR beta chain was defined by its CDR3 amino acid sequence together with its V-gene family, and reads without a unique V-gene family were excluded. As a way to deal with suspected cross-contamination and a sequencing artifact, a later analysis dropped over 550 nucleotide sequences that were highly shared and had low generation probability. In a later analysis, a clonal expansion index for each public chain was calculated from normalized within-repertoire ranks of inferred template counts. In a later analysis, generation probabilities were computed with a VDJ recombination model fitted to out-of-frame rearrangements, and the resulting probabilities were checked against IGoR. In a later analysis, TCR-TCR, TCR-HLA and TCR-CMV co-occurrence was scored with hypergeometric tests, and a repertoire-size bias correction was applied to TCR pairs. To estimate false discovery rates, a later analysis permuted the HLA or CMV assignments 20 times. A later analysis grouped co-occurring TCRs with DBSCAN, adding TCRdist sequence similarity when clustering within HLA-allele-positive subsets. Repertoires with fewer than 30,000 or more than 120,000 public chains, plus five repertoires with anomalous nucleotide sharing, were excluded from co-occurrence clustering. TCRdb retrieved this table from immuneACCESS and kept in-frame rearrangements only. Not all clones are present; in checked studies, unresolved V genes account for under half, and no reason is known for the remainder. D and trimming come from the DNA, and the V and J calls and clone size come from that table. This sample comprises 120,000 or so clones, 75% to 90% of them detected only once. The ten biggest clones cover over 15% of the sample.

Material: PBMCs. This receptor was obtained from a man aged 18 to 35 in good health and CMV-seropositive. The chain uses TRBV28 and TRBJ1-6, with a weak D call of TRBD1 (5 bases match). The bases read TGTGCCAGCAGTTTCCCCCTACGACAGTTTAATTCACCCCTCCACTTT. It translates as CASSFPLRQFNSPLHF.